One and the same sample provided the 29 T cell receptor beta chains below, sequenced in a study of blood T cells in healthy people across ages. Together with a sample-barcoded 5' primer, a J-beta primer mix was included in a second PCR lasting about 7 to 11 cycles. MiXCR, run by TCRdb on the 5' RACE reads, gives a single entry per CDR3 protein. The sample has 800,000 to 950,000 distinct CDR3 sequences, around 48% seen once. The specimen sequenced was blood. The source is a man between 25 and 39 years old in good health.

Points on this clonotype: At one end, the junction sequence differs from germline, possibly due to a read error. The rearrangement uses TRBV13 and TRBJ1-2, with 7 positions matching TRBD1. The CDR3 is 14 residues long. Per the germline V gene, CDR1 is PRHDT and CDR2 is FYEKMQ (reference sequence). Here the CDR3 DNA reads TGTGCCGGCAGCTTACAGGGGAACCTATATGGCTACACCTTC. It specifies CAGSLQGNLYGYTF.

This clonotype was picked up a small number of times. The CDR3 spells CASTPGQSYNEQFF. CDR3 in DNA: TGTGCCAGCACCCCGGGACAGAGCTACAATGAGCAGTTCTTC. The rearrangement uses TRBV6-2 or TRBV6-3 and TRBJ2-1; 7 bases fit TRBD1. With 7 bases clipped from V and 3 bases from J, the junction kept 6 bases outside the gene matches. The CDR3 contains 14 residues. Per the germline V gene, CDR1 is MNHEY and CDR2 is SVGEGT.

Turning to this clonotype: Germline and junction disagree at one end, which may indicate a read error. This chain uses TRBV7-8 with TRBJ2-5, with TRBD1 matching 8 bases. The CDR3 runs 13 residues. Germline V CDR1 and CDR2: SGHVS, FQNEAQ. CDR3 nucleotides: TGTGCCGGCAGCCAGGACAGGGCAGAGACCCAGTACTTC. As protein: CAGSQDRAETQYF. Drawing the rest from reference TRBV7-8 and TRBJ2-5, the complete variable domain is GAGVSQSPRYKVAKRGQDVALRCDPISGHVSLFWYQQALGQGPEFLTYFQNEAQLDKSGLPSDRFFAERPEGSVSTLKIQRTQQEDSAVYLCAGSQDRAETQYFGPGTRLLVL.

The chain joins TRBV27 to TRBJ2-7; possible D gene TRBD1, 5 bases. Germline CDR1 MNHEY, CDR2 SMNVEV (reference sequence). Trimming removed 4 bases at V and 2 bases at J, with 15 bases between. This CDR3 has 15 residues. As DNA, the CDR3 is TGTGCCAGCAGTTGGGTAGGGCAGGGAACCTACGAGCAGTACTTC. Translated, it gives CASSWVGQGTYEQYF.

This clonotype was recorded once. The chain links TRBV5-1 to TRBJ1-5; tentatively, D is TRBD1 (5 bases). The CDR3 extends over 13 amino acids. Germline assignment: CDR1 SGHRS and CDR2 YFSETQ. V lost 7 bases and J lost 4, with 12 bases in between. The CDR3 region has the DNA TGCGCCAGCCGAGGGGACGGAAATCAGCCCCAGCATTTT. It is translated as CASRGDGNQPQHF.

This clonotype was seen only a few times. V usage is TRBV6-5 and J usage is TRBJ2-1; 8 nucleotides agree with TRBD2. This CDR3 is built from 15 residues. With V trimmed by 2 bases and J by 6 bases, 6 bases remained unmatched. Germline-derived CDR1 and CDR2 are MNHEY and SVGAGI. The CDR3 region is CASSYGAGEVNEQFF. CDR3 coding DNA: TGTGCCAGCAGTTACGGAGCGGGGGAGGTCAATGAGCAGTTCTTC.

In its sample, this clonotype was seen once. Being one base from a much bigger clone, this may be a read error. The J gene is TRBJ1-4, the V gene TRBV10-3, with 7 bases aligning to TRBD1. The CDR3 is 14 amino acids. Germline CDR1 reads ENHRY; CDR2 reads SYGVKD. V was clipped by 6 bases and J by 7 bases; unmatched bases: 8. The CDR3 coding sequence is TGTGCCATCAGGAAGGAACAGGGGAGTGAAAAACTGTTTTTT. Its protein product is CAIRKEQGSEKLFF.

V and J are TRBV5-5 and TRBJ1-2, with a possible D match to TRBD1 (5 bases). Looked up from germline, CDR1 is SGHKS and CDR2 is YYEKEE (reference sequence). V lost 1 base and J 0 bases, leaving 7 bases between the germline ends. This CDR3 has 14 amino acids. The DNA of the CDR3 is TGTGCCAGCAGCTTGTGGGACCCTAACTATGGCTACACCTTC. Its protein product is CASSLWDPNYGYTF.

This clonotype was detected only a few times. The V gene is TRBV6-5, the J gene TRBJ2-1; 9 nucleotides agree with TRBD2. V shed 2 bases and J 2 bases; nucleotides not matched to a gene: 7. CDR3 size: 17 residues. CDR1 and CDR2 (germline): MNHEY, SVGAGI. CDR3 protein: CASSYRALAGPYNEQFF. The CDR3 coding sequence is TGTGCCAGCAGTTACCGAGCTCTAGCGGGGCCCTACAATGAGCAGTTCTTC.

Only a few counts were recorded for this clonotype. The chain carries TRBV7-9 and TRBJ2-7, with 8 bases aligning to TRBD1. Germline V CDR1 and CDR2: SEHNR, FQNEAQ (reference sequence). CDR3 size: 15 residues. The trim removed 1 base at V and 5 bases at J, leaving 7 bases unmatched. Written as DNA, the CDR3 is TGTGCCAGCAGCTTAGGGACAGGGCAGACCCACGAGCAGTACTTC. Residues: CASSLGTGQTHEQYF.

The V call is TRBV29-1, the J call TRBJ1-2; tentative D call: TRBD1 (6 bases). Deletions cut 6 bases from V and 1 base from J, with 15 bases between. From germline, CDR1 is SQVTM and CDR2 ANQGSEA. This CDR3 has 14 amino acids. CDR3 nucleotide sequence: TGCAGCGTCGAGGGAGGGGGACATAACTATGGCTACACCTTC. It translates to CSVEGGGHNYGYTF. The full variable domain, completed using reference TRBV29-1 and TRBJ1-2, is SAVISQKPSRDICQRGTSLTIQCQVDSQVTMMFWYRQQPGQSLTLIATANQGSEATYESGFVIDKFPISRPNLTFSTLTVSNMSPEDSSIYLCSVEGGGHNYGYTFGSGTRLTVV.

The chain uses TRBV12-3 or TRBV12-4 and TRBJ1-3; D not certain. Trimming took 5 bases from V and 0 from J, leaving 5 bases between them. This CDR3 spans 13 amino acids. CDR3 DNA: TGTGCCAGCAGTCAGTACTCTGGAAACACCATATATTTT. Translation gives CASSQYSGNTIYF.

CDR3 sequence: CASSVRGTAQQPQHF. CDR3 nucleotides: TGTGCCAGCAGTGTCCGCGGGACAGCACAGCAGCCCCAGCATTTT. This chain joins TRBV6-1 and TRBJ1-5; 7 bases fit TRBD1. J was trimmed by 7 bases and V by 4 bases; bases with no gene match: 10. The CDR3 consists of 15 residues. Germline CDR1 and CDR2: MNHNS and SASEGT.

The chain has TRBV20-1 and TRBJ2-5; a weak D match, TRBD2 (6 bases). V lost 1 base to trimming and J lost 1 base, with 10 bases between them. This CDR3 spans 14 amino acids. Germline V CDR1 and CDR2: DFQATT, SNEGSKA (reference sequence). CDR3 coding DNA: TGCAGTGCTAGAGGGGGAGGTACCCAAGAGACCCAGTACTTC. Its protein product is CSARGGGTQETQYF.

This clonotype was seen only a few times. The chain links TRBV9 to TRBJ1-1; 9 bases map to TRBD1. Trimming cost V 3 bases and J 4 bases; bases outside gene matches: 4. Germline CDR1 SGDLS, CDR2 YYNGEE. This CDR3 has 14 amino acids. The CDR3 sequence: CASSEQGAGTEAFF. The CDR3 region has the DNA TGTGCCAGCAGCGAACAGGGGGCAGGCACTGAAGCTTTCTTT.

This clonotype was counted only a few times. V usage is TRBV11-1 and J usage is TRBJ2-4, with 11 bases identical to TRBD2. CDR1 is SGHAT and CDR2 is FQDESV in the germline V gene (reference sequence). CDR3 length: 20 amino acids. The V and J ends lost 3 bases and 0 bases, in that order; junction bases with no gene match: 13. CDR3 sequence reads: CASSFSPQASGGKAKNIQYF. CDR3 nucleotides: TGTGCCAGCAGCTTCTCACCCCAAGCTAGCGGGGGGAAAGCCAAAAACATTCAGTACTTC.

This sequence joins TRBV6-6 and TRBJ2-1; 7 bases are shared with TRBD2. CDR1 and CDR2 from the germline V gene are MNHNY and SVGAGI (reference sequence). The CDR3 spans 16 residues. Losses at the gene ends were 2 bases for V and 3 bases for J; bases not matched to a gene: 7. Written as DNA, the CDR3 is TGTGCCAGCAGTTACCTTCCCAGCGGGAACTACAATGAGCAGTTCTTC. Its protein product is CASSYLPSGNYNEQFF.

The gene calls are TRBV12-3 or TRBV12-4 and TRBJ2-3; unclear D gene. V was trimmed by 6 bases and J by 4 bases, leaving 8 bases between them. CDR3 length equals 12 residues. CDR3 residues: CASRLCADTQYF. The CDR3 bases are TGTGCCAGCAGACTTTGCGCAGATACGCAGTATTTT.

This rearrangement joins TRBV29-1 to TRBJ2-6; the match to TRBD1 covers 8 bases. The CDR3 is 16 residues long. Looked up from germline, CDR1 is SQVTM and CDR2 is ANQGSEA. CDR3 nucleotides: TGCGCGTCGGGACAGGAGAAACTCTCTGGGGCCAACGTCCTGACTTTC. It specifies CASGQEKLSGANVLTF.

This sequence joins TRBV11-3 and TRBJ1-6, with D unclear. The germline V and J ends were trimmed by 7 bases and 7 bases, with 8 bases remaining between them. CDR3 length equals 12 residues. Germline V gives CDR1 SGHNT, CDR2 YENEEA. The CDR3 DNA reads TGTGCCAGCAAAGAAGGGAATTCACCCCTCCACTTT. Amino acid sequence: CASKEGNSPLHF.

Remarks on this clonotype: A read error may produce the germline difference seen at one junction end. The chain employs TRBV4-1 and TRBJ2-4, with D possibly being TRBD1 (5 bases). The closer fit of TRBJ2-5 to the DNA end suggests the J call may be wrong. Germline CDR1 and CDR2: MGHRA and YSYEKL. CDR3 length: 15 amino acids. The CDR3 DNA sequence: TGCGCCGGCAGCCAAGATCTGGCTAGGGGAGAGACCCAGTACTTC. As protein: CAGSQDLARGETQYF.

V is TRBV20-1 and J is TRBJ2-7; TRBD1 agrees at 7 bases. The V segment lost 6 bases and the J segment 0 bases; nucleotides outside the gene matches: 2. The CDR3 sequence is 12 residues long. CDR1 is DFQATT and CDR2 is SNEGSKA in the germline V gene (reference sequence). CDR3 nucleotides: TGCAGTGCAACAGGGGTCTCCTACGAGCAGTACTTC. It is translated as CSATGVSYEQYF.

This clonotype was detected a few times. The chain carries TRBV7-8 and TRBJ2-7; no clear D gene. CDR3 length: 12 residues. Trimming took off 3 bases at V and 7 bases at J, with 10 bases between the two ends. The V gene's germline CDR1 is SGHVS and CDR2 FQNEAQ. Here the CDR3 DNA reads TGTGCCAGCAGCTTTAGCCGCAATGAGCAGTACTTC. Translated: CASSFSRNEQYF.

The rearrangement uses TRBV14 and TRBJ2-7; 9 bases are a match to TRBD1. Looked up from germline, CDR1 is SGHDN and CDR2 is FVKESK. The CDR3 extends over 15 amino acids. The V gene end was trimmed by 1 base and the J gene end by 5 bases; junction bases not matched to a gene: 6. DNA for the CDR3: TGTGCCAGCAGCCAAGTCCGGACAGGGGTCCACGAGCAGTACTTC. Protein product: CASSQVRTGVHEQYF.

The chain has TRBV9 and TRBJ1-6; the D is unclear. Deletions cut 0 bases from V and 9 bases from J, with 19 bases between. The length of the CDR3 is 17 residues. Germline V gives CDR1 SGDLS, CDR2 YYNGEE. The DNA of the CDR3 is TGTGCCAGCAGCGTAGCTCCGGAGGCGGACGCGGGTTCACCCCTCCACTTT. Translated, it gives CASSVAPEADAGSPLHF.

The chain joins TRBV7-8 to TRBJ1-5, with a tentative D call TRBD1 (5 bases). Germline lookup yields CDR1 SGHVS and CDR2 FQNEAQ. With 5 bases removed from V and 7 bases from J, the gap between germline ends came to 12 bases. The CDR3 length is 13 residues. CDR3 region: CASSIRTKQPQHF. The CDR3 DNA reads TGTGCCAGCAGCATCCGGACAAAACAGCCCCAGCATTTT.

In its sample, this clonotype was seen a few times. This chain links TRBV12-5 with TRBJ1-6; no clear D gene. Germline CDR1 LGHNT, CDR2 FRNRAP. With 7 bases removed from V and 3 bases from J, the gap between germline ends came to 13 bases. The CDR3 covers 15 residues. CDR3 in amino acids: CASAMDGVYNSPLHF. The CDR3 region has the DNA TGTGCTAGTGCCATGGACGGAGTCTATAATTCACCCCTCCACTTT.

This chain links TRBV5-1 with TRBJ2-1; tentatively, D is TRBD2 (6 bases). Germline V gives CDR1 SGHRS, CDR2 YFSETQ. The CDR3 has 15 residues. The ends were cut back, 4 bases at V and 9 bases at J, with 20 bases in the middle. The CDR3 bases are TGCGCCAGCAGCATGCAGTGGGCCGAGGAGGGTGAGCAGTTCTTC. Translation: CASSMQWAEEGEQFF.

This chain joins TRBV5-1 and TRBJ2-7; 8 positions agree with TRBD1. TRBJ2-5 matches the DNA end more closely, so the J call is doubtful. Germline lookup yields CDR1 SGHRS and CDR2 YFSETQ. The CDR3 runs 13 residues. This chain's CDR3 is CASTDRGGETQYF. The CDR3 DNA reads as TGCGCCAGCACTGACAGGGGAGGAGAGACCCAGTACTTC.